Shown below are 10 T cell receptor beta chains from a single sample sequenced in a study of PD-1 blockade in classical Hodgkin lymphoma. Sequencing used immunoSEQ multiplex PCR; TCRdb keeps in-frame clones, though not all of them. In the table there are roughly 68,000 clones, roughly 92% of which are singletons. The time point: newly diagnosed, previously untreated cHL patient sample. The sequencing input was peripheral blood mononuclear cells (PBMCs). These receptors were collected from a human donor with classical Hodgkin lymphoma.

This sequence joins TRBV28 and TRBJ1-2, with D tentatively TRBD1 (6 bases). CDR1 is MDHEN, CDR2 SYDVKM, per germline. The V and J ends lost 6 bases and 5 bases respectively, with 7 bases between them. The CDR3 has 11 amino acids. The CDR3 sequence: CASRTGYGYTF. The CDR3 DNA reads TGTGCCAGCAGAACAGGGTATGGCTACACCTTC.

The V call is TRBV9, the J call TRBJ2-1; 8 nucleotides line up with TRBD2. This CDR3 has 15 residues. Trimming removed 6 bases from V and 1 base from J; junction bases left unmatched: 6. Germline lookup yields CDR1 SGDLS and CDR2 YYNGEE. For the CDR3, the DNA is TGTGCCAGCACGGTCGGGGGGGAATCCTACAATGAGCAGTTCTTC. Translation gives CASTVGGESYNEQFF. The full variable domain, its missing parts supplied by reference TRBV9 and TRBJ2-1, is DSGVTQTPKHLITATGQRVTLRCSPRSGDLSVYWYQQSLDQGLQFLIQYYNGEERAKGNILERFSAQQFPDLHSELNLSSLELGDSALYFCASTVGGESYNEQFFGPGTRLTVL.

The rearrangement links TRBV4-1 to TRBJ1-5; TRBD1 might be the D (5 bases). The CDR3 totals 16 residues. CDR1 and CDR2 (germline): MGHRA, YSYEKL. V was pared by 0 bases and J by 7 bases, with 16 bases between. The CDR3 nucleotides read TGCGCCAGCAGCCAAGATCTCGGGTATGGGGCCCAGCCCCAGCATTTT. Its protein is CASSQDLGYGAQPQHF.

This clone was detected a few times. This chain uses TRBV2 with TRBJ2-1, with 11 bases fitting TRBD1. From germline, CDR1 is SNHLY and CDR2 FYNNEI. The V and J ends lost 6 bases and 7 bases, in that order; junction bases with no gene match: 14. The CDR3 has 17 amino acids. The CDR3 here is CASRTRTGGAVGNEQFF. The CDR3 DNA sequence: TGTGCCAGCAGAACTAGGACAGGGGGCGCGGTCGGGAATGAGCAGTTCTTC. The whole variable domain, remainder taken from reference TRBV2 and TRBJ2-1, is EPEVTQTPSHQVTQMGQEVILRCVPISNHLYFYWYRQILGQKVEFLVSFYNNEISEKSEIFDDQFSVERPDGSNFTLKIRSTKLEDSAMYFCASRTRTGGAVGNEQFFGPGTRLTVL.

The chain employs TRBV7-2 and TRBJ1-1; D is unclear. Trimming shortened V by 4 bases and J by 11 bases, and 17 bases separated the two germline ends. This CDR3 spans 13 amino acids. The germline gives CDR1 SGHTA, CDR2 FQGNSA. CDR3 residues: CASSSSGVQKAFF. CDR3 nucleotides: TGTGCCAGCAGCTCCTCGGGTGTCCAGAAGGCTTTCTTT.

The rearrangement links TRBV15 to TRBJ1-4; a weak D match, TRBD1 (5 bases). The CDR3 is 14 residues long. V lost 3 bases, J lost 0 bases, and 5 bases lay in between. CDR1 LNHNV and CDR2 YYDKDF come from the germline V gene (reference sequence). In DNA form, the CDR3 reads TGTGCCACCAGCAGGACAGCAACTAATGAAAAACTGTTTTTT. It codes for CATSRTATNEKLFF.

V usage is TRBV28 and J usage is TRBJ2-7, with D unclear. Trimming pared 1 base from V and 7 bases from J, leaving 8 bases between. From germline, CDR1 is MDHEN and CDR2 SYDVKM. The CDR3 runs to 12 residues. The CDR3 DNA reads TGTGCCAGCAGTTTATCACATTGGGAGCAGTACTTC. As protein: CASSLSHWEQYF.

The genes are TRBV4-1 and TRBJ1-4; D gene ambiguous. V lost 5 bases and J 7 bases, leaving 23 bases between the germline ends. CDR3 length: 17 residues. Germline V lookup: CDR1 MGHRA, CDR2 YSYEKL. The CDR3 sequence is CASSFLTPPTMGEKLFF. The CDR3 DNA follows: TGCGCCAGCAGCTTCCTAACCCCCCCCACGATGGGTGAAAAACTGTTTTTT.

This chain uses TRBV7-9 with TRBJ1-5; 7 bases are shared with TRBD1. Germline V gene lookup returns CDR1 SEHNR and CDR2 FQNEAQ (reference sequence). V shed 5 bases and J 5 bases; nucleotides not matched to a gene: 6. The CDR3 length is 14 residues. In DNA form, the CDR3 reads TGTGCCAGCAGCACCTGGGACAGCGATCAGCCCCAGCATTTT. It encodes CASSTWDSDQPQHF.

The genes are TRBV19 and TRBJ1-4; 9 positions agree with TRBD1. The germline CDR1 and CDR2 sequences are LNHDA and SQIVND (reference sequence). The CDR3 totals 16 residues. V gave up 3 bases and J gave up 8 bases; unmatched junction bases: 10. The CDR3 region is CASSITRGQGSEKLFF. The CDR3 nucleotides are TGTGCCAGTAGTATTACAAGGGGACAGGGCTCCGAAAAACTGTTTTTT.